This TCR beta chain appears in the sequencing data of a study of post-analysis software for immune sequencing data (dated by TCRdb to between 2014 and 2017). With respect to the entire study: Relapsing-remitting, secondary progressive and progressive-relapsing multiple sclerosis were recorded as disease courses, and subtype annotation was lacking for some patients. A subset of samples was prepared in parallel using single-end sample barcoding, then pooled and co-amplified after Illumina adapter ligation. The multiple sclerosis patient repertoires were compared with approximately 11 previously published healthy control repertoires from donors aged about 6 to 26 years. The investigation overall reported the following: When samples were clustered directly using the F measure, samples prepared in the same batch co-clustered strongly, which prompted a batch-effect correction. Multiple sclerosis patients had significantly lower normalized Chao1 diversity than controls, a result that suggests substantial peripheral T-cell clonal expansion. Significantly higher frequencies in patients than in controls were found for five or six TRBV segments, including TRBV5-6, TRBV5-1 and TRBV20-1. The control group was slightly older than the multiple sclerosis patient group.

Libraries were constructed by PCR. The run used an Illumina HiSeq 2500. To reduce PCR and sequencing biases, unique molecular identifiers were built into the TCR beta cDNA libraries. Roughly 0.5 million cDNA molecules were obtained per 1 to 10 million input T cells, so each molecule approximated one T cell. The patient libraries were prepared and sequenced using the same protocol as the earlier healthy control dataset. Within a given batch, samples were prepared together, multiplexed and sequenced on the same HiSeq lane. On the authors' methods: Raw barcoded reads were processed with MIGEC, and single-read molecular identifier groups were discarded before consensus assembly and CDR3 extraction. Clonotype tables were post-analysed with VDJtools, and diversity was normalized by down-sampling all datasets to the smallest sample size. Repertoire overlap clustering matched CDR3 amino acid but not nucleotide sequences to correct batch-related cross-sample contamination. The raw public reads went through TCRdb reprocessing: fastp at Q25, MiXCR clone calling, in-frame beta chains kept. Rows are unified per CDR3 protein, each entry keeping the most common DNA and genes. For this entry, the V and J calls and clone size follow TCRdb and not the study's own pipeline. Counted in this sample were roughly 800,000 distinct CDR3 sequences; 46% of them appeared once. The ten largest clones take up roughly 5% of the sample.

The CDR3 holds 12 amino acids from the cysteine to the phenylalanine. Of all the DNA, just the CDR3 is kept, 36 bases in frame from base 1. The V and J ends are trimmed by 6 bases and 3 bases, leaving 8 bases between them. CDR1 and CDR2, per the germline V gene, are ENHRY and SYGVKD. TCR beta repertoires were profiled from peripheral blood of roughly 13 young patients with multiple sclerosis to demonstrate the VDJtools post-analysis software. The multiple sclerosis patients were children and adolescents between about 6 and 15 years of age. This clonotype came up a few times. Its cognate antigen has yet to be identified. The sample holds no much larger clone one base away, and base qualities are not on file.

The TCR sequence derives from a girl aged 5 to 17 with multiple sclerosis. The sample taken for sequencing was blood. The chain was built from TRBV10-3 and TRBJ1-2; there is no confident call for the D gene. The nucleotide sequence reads TGTGCCATCAGCGGGGATGACTATGGCTACACCTTC. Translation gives CAISGDDYGYTF.